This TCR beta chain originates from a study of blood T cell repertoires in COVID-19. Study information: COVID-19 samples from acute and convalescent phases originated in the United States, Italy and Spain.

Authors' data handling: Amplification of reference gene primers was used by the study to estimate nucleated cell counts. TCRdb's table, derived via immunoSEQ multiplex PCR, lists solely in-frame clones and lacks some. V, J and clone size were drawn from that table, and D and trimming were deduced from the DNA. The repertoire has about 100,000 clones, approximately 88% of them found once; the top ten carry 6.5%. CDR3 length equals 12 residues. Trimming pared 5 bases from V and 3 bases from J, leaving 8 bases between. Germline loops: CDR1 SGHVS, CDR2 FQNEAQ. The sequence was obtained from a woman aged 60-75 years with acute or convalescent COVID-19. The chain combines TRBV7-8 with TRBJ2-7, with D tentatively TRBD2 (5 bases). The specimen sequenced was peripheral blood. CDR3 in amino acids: CASSLDYYEQYF. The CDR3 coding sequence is TGTGCCAGCAGCCTCGACTACTACGAGCAGTACTTC.